This TCR beta chain derives from a study of neurological immune-mediated disorders. TCRdb independently ran MiXCR on the 5' RACE reads; one entry per CDR3 protein. This sample has fewer than 65,000 distinct CDR3 sequences; around a tenth occur once, and the top ten carry approximately 5%. This clonotype was seen many times. CDR1 is SEHNR, CDR2 FQNEAQ, per germline (reference sequence). V dropped 0 bases and J dropped 9 bases, with 12 bases sitting between them. The CDR3 is 14 residues long. The TCR was taken from a man between 65 and 85 years old with HTLV-1-associated myelopathy (HAM/TSP). The sample taken for sequencing was PBMCs. The chain uses TRBV7-9 and TRBJ2-1, with unresolved D. CDR3 nucleotides: TGTGCCAGCAGCTTAGCCCCCCCCTCAGCTGAGCAGTTCTTC. Translating it yields CASSLAPPSAEQFF.